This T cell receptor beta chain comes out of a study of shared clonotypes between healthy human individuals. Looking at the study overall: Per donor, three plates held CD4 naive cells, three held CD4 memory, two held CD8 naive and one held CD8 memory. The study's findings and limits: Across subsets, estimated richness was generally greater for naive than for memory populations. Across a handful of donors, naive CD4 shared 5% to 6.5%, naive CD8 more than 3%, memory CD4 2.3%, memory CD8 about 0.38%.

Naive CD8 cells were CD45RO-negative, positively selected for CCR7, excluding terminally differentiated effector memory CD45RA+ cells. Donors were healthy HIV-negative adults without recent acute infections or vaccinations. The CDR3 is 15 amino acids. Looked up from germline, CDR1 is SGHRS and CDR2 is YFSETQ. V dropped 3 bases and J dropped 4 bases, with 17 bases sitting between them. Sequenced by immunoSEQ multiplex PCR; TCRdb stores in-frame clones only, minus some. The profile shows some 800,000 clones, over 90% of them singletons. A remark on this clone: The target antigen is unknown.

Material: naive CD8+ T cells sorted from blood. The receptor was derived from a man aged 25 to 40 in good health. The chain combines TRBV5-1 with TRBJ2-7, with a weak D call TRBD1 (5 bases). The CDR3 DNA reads TGCGCCAGCAGCTCGGGTTCTCGACAGTGGTACGAGCAGTACTTC. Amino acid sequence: CASSSGSRQWYEQYF.